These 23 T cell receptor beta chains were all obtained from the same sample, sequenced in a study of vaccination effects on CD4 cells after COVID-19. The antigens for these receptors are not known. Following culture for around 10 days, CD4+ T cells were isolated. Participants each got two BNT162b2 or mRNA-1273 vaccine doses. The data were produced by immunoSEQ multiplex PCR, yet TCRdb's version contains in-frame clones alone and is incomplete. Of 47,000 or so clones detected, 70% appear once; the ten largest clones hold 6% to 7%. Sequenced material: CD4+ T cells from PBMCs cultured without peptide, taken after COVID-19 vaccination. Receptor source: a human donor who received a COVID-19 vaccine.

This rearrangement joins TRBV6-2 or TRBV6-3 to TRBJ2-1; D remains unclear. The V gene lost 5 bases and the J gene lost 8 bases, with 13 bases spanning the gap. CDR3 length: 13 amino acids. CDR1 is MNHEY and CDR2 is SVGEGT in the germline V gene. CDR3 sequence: CASSILSGHEQFF. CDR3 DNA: TGTGCCAGCAGTATCCTGTCCGGTCATGAGCAGTTCTTC.

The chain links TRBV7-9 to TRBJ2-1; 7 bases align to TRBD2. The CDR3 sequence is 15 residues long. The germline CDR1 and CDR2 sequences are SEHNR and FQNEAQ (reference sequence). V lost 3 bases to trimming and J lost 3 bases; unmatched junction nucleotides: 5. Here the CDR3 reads CASSFPGLRYNEQFF. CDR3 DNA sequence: TGTGCCAGCAGCTTTCCGGGACTACGCTACAATGAGCAGTTCTTC.

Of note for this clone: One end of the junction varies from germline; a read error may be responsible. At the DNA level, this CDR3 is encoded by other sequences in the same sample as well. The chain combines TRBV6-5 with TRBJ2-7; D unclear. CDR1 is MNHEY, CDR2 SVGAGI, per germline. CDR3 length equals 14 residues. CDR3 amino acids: CASKELTLSYEQYF. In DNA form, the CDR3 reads TGTGCCAGCAAGGAGCTAACGCTCTCCTACGAACAGTACTTC.

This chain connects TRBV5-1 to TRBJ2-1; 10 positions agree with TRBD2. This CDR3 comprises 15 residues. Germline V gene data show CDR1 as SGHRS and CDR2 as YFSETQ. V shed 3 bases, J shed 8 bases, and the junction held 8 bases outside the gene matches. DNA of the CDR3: TGCGCCAGCAGCTGGGAGCGGGGGGGCCATGATGAGCAGTTCTTC. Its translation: CASSWERGGHDEQFF.

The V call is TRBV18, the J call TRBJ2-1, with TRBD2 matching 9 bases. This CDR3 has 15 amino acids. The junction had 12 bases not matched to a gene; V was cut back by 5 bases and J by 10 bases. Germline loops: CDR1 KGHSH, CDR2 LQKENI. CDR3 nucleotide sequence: TGTGCCAGCTCATCCGGGACTAGCCCACTGGGGGAGCAGTTCTTC. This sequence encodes CASSSGTSPLGEQFF.

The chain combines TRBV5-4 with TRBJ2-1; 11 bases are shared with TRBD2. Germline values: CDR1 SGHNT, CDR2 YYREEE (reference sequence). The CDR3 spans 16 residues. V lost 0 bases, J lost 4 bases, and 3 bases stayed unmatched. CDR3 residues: CASSLGTSGSYNEQFF. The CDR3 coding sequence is TGTGCCAGCAGCTTGGGTACTAGCGGGAGTTACAATGAGCAGTTCTTC.

The CDR3 region is CASSYGQDNSPLHF. The CDR3 region has the DNA TGCGCCAGCAGCTATGGACAGGATAATTCACCCCTCCACTTT. The chain links TRBV5-1 to TRBJ1-6, with 7 bases matching TRBD1. CDR1 SGHRS and CDR2 YFSETQ come from the germline V gene. The CDR3 is 14 amino acids. J was trimmed by 5 bases and V by 3 bases; bases with no gene match: 2.

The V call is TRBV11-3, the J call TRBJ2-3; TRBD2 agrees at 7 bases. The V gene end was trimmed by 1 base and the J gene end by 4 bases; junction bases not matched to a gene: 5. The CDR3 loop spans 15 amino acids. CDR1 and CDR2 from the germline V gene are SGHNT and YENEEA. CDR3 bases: TGTGCCAGCAGCTTAGGGCGGGAGCGGGCAGATACGCAGTATTTT. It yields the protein CASSLGRERADTQYF.

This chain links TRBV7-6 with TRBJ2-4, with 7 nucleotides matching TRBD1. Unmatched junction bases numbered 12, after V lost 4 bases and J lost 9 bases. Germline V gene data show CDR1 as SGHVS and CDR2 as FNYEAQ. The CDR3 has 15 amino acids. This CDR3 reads CASSSSPRQGGIQYF. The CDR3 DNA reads TGTGCCAGCAGCTCCAGCCCCCGACAGGGTGGCATTCAGTACTTC.

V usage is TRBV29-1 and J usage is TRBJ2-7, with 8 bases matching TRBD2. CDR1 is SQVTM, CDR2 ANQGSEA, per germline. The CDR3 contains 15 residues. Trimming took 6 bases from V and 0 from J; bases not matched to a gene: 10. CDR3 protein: CSVGGGMGGSYEQYF. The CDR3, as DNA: TGCAGCGTCGGGGGGGGAATGGGAGGCTCCTACGAGCAGTACTTC.

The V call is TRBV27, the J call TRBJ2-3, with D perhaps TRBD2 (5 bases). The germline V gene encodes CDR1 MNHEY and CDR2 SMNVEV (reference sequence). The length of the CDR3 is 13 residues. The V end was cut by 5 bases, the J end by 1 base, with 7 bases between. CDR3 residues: CASSPRGTDTQYF. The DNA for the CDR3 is TGTGCCAGCAGTCCGAGGGGCACAGATACGCAGTATTTT.

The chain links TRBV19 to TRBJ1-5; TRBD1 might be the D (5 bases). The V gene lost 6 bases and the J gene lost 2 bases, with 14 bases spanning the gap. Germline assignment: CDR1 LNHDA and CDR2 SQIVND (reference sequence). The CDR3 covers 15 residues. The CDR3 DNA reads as TGTGCCAGTAGGGGAGGGGATGGTGGCAATCAGCCCCAGCATTTT. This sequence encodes CASRGGDGGNQPQHF.

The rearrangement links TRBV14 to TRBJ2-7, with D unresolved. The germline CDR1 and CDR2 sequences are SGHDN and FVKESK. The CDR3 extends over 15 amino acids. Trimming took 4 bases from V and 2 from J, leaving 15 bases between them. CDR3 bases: TGTGCCAGCAGCCCAAAATACCGTCCCACCTACGAGCAGTACTTC. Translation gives CASSPKYRPTYEQYF.

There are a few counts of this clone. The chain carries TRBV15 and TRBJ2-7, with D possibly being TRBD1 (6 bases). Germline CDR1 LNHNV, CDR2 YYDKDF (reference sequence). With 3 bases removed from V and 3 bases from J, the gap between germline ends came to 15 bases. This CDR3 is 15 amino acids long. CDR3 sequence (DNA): TGTGCCACCAGCAGGGAAACTCACAGGGACTACGAGCAGTACTTC. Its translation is CATSRETHRDYEQYF. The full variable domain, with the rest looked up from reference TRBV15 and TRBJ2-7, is DAMVIQNPRYQVTQFGKPVTLSCSQTLNHNVMYWYQQKSSQAPKLLFHYYDKDFNNEADTPDNFQSRRPNTSFCFLDIRSPGLGDTAMYLCATSRETHRDYEQYFGPGTRLTVT.

The CDR3 nucleotides read TGTGCCAGCTCACGGGGACTAGCGGGAGGACGAGACACCGGGGAGCTGTTTTTT. This codes for CASSRGLAGGRDTGELFF. This sequence joins TRBV18 and TRBJ2-2; 15 bases map to TRBD2. Germline lookup yields CDR1 KGHSH and CDR2 LQKENI. This CDR3 is 18 amino acids long. V gave up 4 bases and J gave up 3 bases; unmatched junction bases: 6.

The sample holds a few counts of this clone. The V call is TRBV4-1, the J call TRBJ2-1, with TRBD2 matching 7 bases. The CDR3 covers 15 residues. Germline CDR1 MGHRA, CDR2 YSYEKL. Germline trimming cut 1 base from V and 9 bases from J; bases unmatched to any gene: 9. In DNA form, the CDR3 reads TGCGCCAGCAGCCAAGGTGTAGGGACGGGAGGTGAGCAGTTCTTC. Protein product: CASSQGVGTGGEQFF.

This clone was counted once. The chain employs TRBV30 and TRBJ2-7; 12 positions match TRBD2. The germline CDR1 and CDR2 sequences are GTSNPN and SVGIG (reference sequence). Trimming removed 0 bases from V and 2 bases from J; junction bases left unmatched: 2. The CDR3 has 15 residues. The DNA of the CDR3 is TGTGCCTGGAGTGTAGGACTAGCGGGGACCTACGAGCAGTACTTC. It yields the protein CAWSVGLAGTYEQYF.

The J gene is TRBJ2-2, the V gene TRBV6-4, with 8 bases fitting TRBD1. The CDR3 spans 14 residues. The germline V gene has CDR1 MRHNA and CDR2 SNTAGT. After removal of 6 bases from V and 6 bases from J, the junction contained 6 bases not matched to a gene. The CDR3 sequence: CASRTTTGAGELFF. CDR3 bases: TGTGCCAGCAGAACCACGACAGGGGCCGGGGAGCTGTTTTTT.

CDR3 sequence reads: CASSLESGNTIYF. CDR3 DNA: TGCGCCAGCAGCCTTGAATCTGGAAACACCATATATTTT. The chain joins TRBV5-1 to TRBJ1-3; D is ambiguous. The V gene lost 4 bases and the J gene lost 1 base, with 6 bases spanning the gap. Germline-derived CDR1 and CDR2 are SGHRS and YFSETQ. CDR3 length: 13 residues. Together with reference TRBV5-1 and TRBJ1-3, the CDR3 gives the full variable domain: KAGVTQTPRYLIKTRGQQVTLSCSPISGHRSVSWYQQTPGQGLQFLFEYFSETQRNKGNFPGRFSGRQFSNSRSEMNVSTLELGDSALYLCASSLESGNTIYFGEGSWLTVV.

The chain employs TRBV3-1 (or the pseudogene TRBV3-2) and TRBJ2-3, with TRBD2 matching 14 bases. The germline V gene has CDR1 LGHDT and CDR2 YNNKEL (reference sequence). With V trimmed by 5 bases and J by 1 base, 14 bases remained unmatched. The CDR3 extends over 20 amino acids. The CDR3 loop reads CASSSFGLAGGRAGTDTQYF. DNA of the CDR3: TGTGCCAGCAGCTCCTTTGGACTAGCGGGGGGTAGGGCTGGCACAGATACGCAGTATTTT.

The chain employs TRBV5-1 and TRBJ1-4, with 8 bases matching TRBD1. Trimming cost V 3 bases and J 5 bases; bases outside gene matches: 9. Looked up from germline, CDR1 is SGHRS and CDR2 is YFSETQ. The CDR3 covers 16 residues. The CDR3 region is CASSSTGQGRNEKLFF. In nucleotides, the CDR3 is TGCGCCAGCAGCTCGACAGGACAGGGAAGGAATGAAAAACTGTTTTTT. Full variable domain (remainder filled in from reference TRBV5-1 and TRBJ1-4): KAGVTQTPRYLIKTRGQQVTLSCSPISGHRSVSWYQQTPGQGLQFLFEYFSETQRNKGNFPGRFSGRQFSNSRSEMNVSTLELGDSALYLCASSSTGQGRNEKLFFGSGTQLSVL.

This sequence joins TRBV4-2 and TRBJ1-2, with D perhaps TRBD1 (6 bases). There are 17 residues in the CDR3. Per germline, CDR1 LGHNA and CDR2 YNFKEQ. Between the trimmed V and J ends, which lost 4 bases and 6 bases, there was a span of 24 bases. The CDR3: CASSRGFDRGAWNGYTF. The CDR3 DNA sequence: TGTGCCAGCAGCCGGGGTTTCGATCGGGGGGCTTGGAATGGCTACACCTTC.

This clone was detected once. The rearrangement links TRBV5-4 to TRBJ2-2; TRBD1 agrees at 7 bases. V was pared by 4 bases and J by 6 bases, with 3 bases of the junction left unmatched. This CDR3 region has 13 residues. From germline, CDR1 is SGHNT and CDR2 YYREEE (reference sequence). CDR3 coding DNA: TGTGCCAGCAGCCGAACAGGGGCCGGGGAGCTGTTTTTT. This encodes CASSRTGAGELFF.